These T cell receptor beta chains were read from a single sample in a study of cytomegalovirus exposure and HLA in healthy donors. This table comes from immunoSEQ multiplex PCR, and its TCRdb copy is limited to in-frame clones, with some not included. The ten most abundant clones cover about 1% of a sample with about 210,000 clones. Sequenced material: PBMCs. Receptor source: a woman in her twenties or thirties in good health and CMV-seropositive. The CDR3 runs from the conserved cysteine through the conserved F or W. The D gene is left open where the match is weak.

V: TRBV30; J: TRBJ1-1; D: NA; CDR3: CAWSVGGLAFF; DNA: TGTGCCTGGAGTGTTGGAGGCTTAGCTTTCTTT
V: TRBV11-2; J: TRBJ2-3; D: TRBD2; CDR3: CASRTSGRAPDTQYF; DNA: TGTGCCAGCAGAACTAGCGGGAGGGCCCCAGATACGCAGTATTTT
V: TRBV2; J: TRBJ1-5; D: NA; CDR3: CASSEARGEQPQHF; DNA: TGTGCCAGCAGTGAAGCGCGGGGGGAACAGCCCCAGCATTTT
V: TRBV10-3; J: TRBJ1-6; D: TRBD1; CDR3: CAVTTGSGSPLHF; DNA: TGTGCCGTCACGACAGGGTCGGGTTCACCCCTCCACTTT
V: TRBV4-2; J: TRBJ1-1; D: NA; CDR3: CASSPQQRDTTRYTEAFF; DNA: TGTGCCAGCAGCCCTCAACAGCGGGACACCACAAGATACACTGAAGCTTTCTTT
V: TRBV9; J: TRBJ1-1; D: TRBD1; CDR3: CASSPPGQGAAAEAFF; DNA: TGTGCCAGCAGCCCCCCGGGACAGGGGGCGGCCGCTGAAGCTTTCTTT
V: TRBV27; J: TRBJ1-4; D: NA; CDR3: CASSYSPGADNEKLFF; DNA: TGTGCCAGCAGTTATTCACCAGGGGCAGATAATGAAAAACTGTTTTTT
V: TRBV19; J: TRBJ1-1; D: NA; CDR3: CASRPRRASEAFF; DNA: TGTGCCAGTAGGCCAAGGAGGGCCAGTGAAGCTTTCTTT
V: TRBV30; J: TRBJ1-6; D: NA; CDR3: CAWSVQSPLHF; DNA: TGTGCCTGGAGTGTACAGTCACCCCTCCACTTT
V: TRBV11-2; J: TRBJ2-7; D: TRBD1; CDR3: CASSRDRGHEQYF; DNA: TGTGCCAGCAGCCGTGACAGGGGCCACGAGCAGTACTTC
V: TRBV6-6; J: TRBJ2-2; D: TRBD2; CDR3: CASSGSGGHTGELFF; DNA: TGTGCCTCCTCAGGGAGCGGGGGGCACACCGGGGAGCTGTTTTTT
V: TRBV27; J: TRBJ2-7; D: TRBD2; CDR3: CASSLSARGGWEQYF; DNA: TGTGCCAGCAGTTTATCAGCCCGGGGGGGCTGGGAGCAGTACTTC
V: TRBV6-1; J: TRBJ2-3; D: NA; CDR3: CASSALRASTDTQYF; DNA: TGTGCCAGCAGTGCGTTGAGAGCTAGCACAGATACGCAGTATTTT
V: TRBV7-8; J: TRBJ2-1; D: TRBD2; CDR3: CASSIPGLAGVNEQFF; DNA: TGTGCCAGCAGCATCCCGGGACTAGCGGGAGTTAATGAGCAGTTCTTC
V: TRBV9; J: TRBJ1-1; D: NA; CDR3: CASNGGRPNTEAFF; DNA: TGTGCCAGCAACGGCGGGAGACCGAACACTGAAGCTTTCTTT
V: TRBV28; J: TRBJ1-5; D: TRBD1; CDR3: CASSSGQGGNQPQHF; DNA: TGTGCCAGCAGTTCTGGACAGGGAGGCAATCAGCCCCAGCATTTT
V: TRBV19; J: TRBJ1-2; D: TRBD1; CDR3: CATTPGQGIHYGYTF; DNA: TGTGCCACTACACCGGGACAGGGGATTCACTATGGCTACACCTTC
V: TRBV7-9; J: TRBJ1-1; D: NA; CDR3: CASSPPRRLGTEAFF; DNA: TGTGCCAGCAGCCCTCCTCGGAGGCTAGGGACTGAAGCTTTCTTT
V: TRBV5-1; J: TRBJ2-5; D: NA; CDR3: CASSLGPGGRGETQYF; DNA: TGCGCCAGCAGCTTGGGTCCAGGTGGAAGGGGCGAGACCCAGTACTTC
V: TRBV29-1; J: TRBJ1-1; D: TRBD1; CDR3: CSVEEQGDTEAFF; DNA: TGCAGCGTTGAAGAACAGGGGGACACTGAAGCTTTCTTT
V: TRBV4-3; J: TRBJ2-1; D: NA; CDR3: CASSHRGNEQFF; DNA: TGCGCCAGCAGCCACAGGGGAAATGAGCAGTTCTTC
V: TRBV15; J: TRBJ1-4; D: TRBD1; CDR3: CATSREIGTGGEKLFF; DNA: TGTGCCACCAGCAGAGAAATAGGAACAGGGGGCGAAAAACTGTTTTTT
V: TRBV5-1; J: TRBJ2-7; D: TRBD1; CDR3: CASTLDGQGVEQYF; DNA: TGCGCCAGCACCCTTGATGGACAGGGGGTCGAGCAGTACTTC
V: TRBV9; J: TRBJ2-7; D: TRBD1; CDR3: CASSVSQGVDYEQYF; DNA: TGTGCCAGCAGCGTAAGCCAGGGGGTAGACTACGAGCAGTACTTC
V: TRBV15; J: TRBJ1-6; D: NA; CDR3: CATSRGLVPTYNSPLHF; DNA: TGTGCCACCAGCAGAGGACTGGTGCCGACCTATAATTCACCCCTCCACTTT
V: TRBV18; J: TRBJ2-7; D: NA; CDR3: CASSPPNSGNYEQYF; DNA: TGTGCCAGCTCACCACCGAATAGCGGAAACTACGAGCAGTACTTC
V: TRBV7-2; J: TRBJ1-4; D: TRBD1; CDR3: CASSLDRGNEKLFF; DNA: TGTGCCAGCAGCCTAGACAGGGGGAATGAAAAACTGTTTTTT
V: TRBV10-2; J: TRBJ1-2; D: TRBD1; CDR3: CASSESYGTDLGYTF; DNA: TGCGCCAGCAGTGAGTCGTATGGGACAGATCTTGGCTACACCTTC